Listed below are T cell receptor beta chains from one sample, sequenced in a study of blood T cell repertoires in COVID-19. Profiled with immunoSEQ multiplex PCR; TCRdb holds only in-frame clones, not every one. This table has approximately 470,000 clones, about 90% appearing once. The sequenced material came from PBMCs or T cells enriched from blood (not recorded which). Receptors originate from a woman aged 18-29 years who had recovered from COVID-19. CDR3s include the opening cysteine and the closing phenylalanine or tryptophan.

CDR3aa,v_gene
CASSEKRTSGGELFF,TRBV6-1
CASSLPGTAVVDEQYF,TRBV5-1
CASGLVTGGRTEAFF,TRBV12-5
CAWRAGVEAFF,TRBV30
CASSIFGEGTEAFF,TRBV19
CASSLMGGNGYTF,TRBV27
CASRLAGLPTDTQYF,TRBV3-1/TRBV3-2
CACGLAGSRTQYF,TRBV30
CASSDFGGLYGYTF,TRBV25-1
CSARGDVGGLYEQYF,TRBV29-1
CASSVWLAEILNTQYF,TRBV2
CASRIPTGAAMNTEAFF,TRBV2